This is a list of T cell receptor beta chains from one sample in a study of T cells in Graves' hyperthyroidism and ophthalmopathy. Each CDR3 protein gets one entry after TCRdb re-called the multiplex PCR reads with MiXCR. The sample yields about 380,000 distinct CDR3 sequences, roughly 14% seen once. Specimen: blood. These receptors came from a woman aged 55-70 years with Graves' hyperthyroidism. The CDR3 runs from the conserved cysteine through the conserved F or W. A D gene is named only where the DNA matches it firmly. Some rows have no size entry. The others give once, few or many, or a class for an expanded clone.

>TRBJ2-7|few|TRBV4-1|TRBD2
TGCGCCAGCAGCCTAAATTTAGCGGGAACTCTTAAGGCGCAGTACTTC
CASSLNLAGTLKAQYF
>TRBJ2-7|few|TRBV18|NA
TGTGCCAGCTCACCACTTCAGCGGTTGGGGGCCTACGAGCAGTACTTC
CASSPLQRLGAYEQYF
>TRBJ2-1|many|TRBV11-2|NA
TGTGCCAGCAGCTTAGATCAGGGTAGCTGGAATGAGCAGTTCTTC
CASSLDQGSWNEQFF
>TRBJ1-2|few|TRBV6-1|TRBD1
TGTGCCAGCAGACAAGGACAGGGGGTTGGCTACACCTTC
CASRQGQGVGYTF
>TRBJ2-1|many|TRBV6-2/TRBV6-3|NA
TGTGCCAGCAGTTACACGGGTTCCTCCTACAATGAGCAGTTCTTC
CASSYTGSSYNEQFF
>TRBJ1-2|few|TRBV19|NA
TGTGCCAGTAGTATAGTTGGGGGACCATATGGCTACACCTTC
CASSIVGGPYGYTF
>TRBJ2-3|NA|TRBV3-1|TRBD2
TGTGCCAGCAGCCAGGGACTAGTGGGACGGGGTACGCAGTATTTT
CASSQGLVGRGTQYF
>TRBJ2-5|NA|TRBV4-1|TRBD2
TGCGCCAGCAGCCAACTAGCGGGATTAGAGACCCAGTACTTC
CASSQLAGLETQYF
>TRBJ2-6|many|TRBV11-2|TRBD2
TGTGCCAGCAGCTCCTACAAACGGGGGGTTGGGGCCAACGTCCTGACTTTC
CASSSYKRGVGANVLTF
>TRBJ2-1|many|TRBV20-1|TRBD2
TGCAGTGCTAGAGACCCTGGACTAGCGGGAAACTCCTACAATGAGCAGTTCTTC
CSARDPGLAGNSYNEQFF
>TRBJ2-3|few|TRBV5-1|TRBD2
TGCGCCAGCAGCCAATCAGCGGGGGGTTACACAGATACGCAGTATTTT
CASSQSAGGYTDTQYF
>TRBJ2-1|NA|TRBV19|TRBD2
TGTGCCAGTAGTACTAGCGGGCCCGAGCAGTTCTTC
CASSTSGPEQFF
>TRBJ1-2|many|TRBV11-2|NA
TGTGCCAGCAGCGGACACCGCCGGGACCCCGATGGCTACACCTTC
CASSGHRRDPDGYTF
>TRBJ2-1|many|TRBV12-3/TRBV12-4|NA
TGTGCCAGCAGGAGCGACTACAATGAGCAGTTCTTC
CASRSDYNEQFF
>TRBJ1-3|NA|TRBV9|NA
TGTGCCAGCAGCGTAGCAGGGAACTCTGGAAACACCATATATTTT
CASSVAGNSGNTIYF
>TRBJ2-1|many|TRBV19|TRBD2
TGTGCCAGTAGTACGCTGACTAGCGGGAGGGTCAATGAGCAGTTCTTC
CASSTLTSGRVNEQFF
>TRBJ2-5|many|TRBV20-1|NA
TGCAGTGCTAGTCGGGGGAACCAAGAGACCCAGTACTTC
CSASRGNQETQYF
>TRBJ2-1|NA|TRBV7-9|TRBD2
TGTGCCAGCACAGGGACTAGGAGCTACAATGAGCAGTTCTTC
CASTGTRSYNEQFF
>TRBJ2-5|many|TRBV28|NA
TGTGCCAGCAGTCCAAGGACCCTAACGGAGACCCAGTACTTC
CASSPRTLTETQYF
>TRBJ2-3|many|TRBV10-3|NA
TGTGCCATCAGTGCTCCCGCCACAGATACGCAGTATTTT
CAISAPATDTQYF
>TRBJ1-5|many|TRBV7-8|NA
TGTGCCAGCAGCTTTTCAGCGAAGGATCAGCCCCAGCATTTT
CASSFSAKDQPQHF
>TRBJ2-1|many|TRBV20-1|TRBD2
TGCAGTGCTGCCGGGACTAGCGGGAGTGATGAGCAGTTCTTC
CSAAGTSGSDEQFF
>TRBJ2-5|many|TRBV5-6|TRBD1
TGTGCCAGCAGCCCTACAGGGGCGCAAGAGACCCAGTACTTC
CASSPTGAQETQYF
>TRBJ2-1|few|TRBV28|NA
TGTGCCAGCAGTCCGACCTATGAGCAGTTCTTC
CASSPTYEQFF
>TRBJ2-3|many|TRBV11-3|TRBD1
TGTGCCAGCAGCTTATTTAAGCCCCGGGACAAGGGGGCTACAGATACGCAGTATTTT
CASSLFKPRDKGATDTQYF
>TRBJ2-7|NA|TRBV20-1|NA
TGCAGTGCTACGGGACCAAACTCCTACGAGCAGTACTTC
CSATGPNSYEQYF
>TRBJ2-2|NA|TRBV9|TRBD1
TGTGCCAGCAGCGACAGGGGGGCGAACACCGGGGAGCTGTTTTTT
CASSDRGANTGELFF
>TRBJ2-1|few|TRBV20-1|TRBD2
TGCAGTGCTAGGGGAACTAGCGGGAGGGTGAATGAGCAGTTCTTC
CSARGTSGRVNEQFF
>TRBJ2-3|many|TRBV27|NA
TGTGCCAGCAGTCCCAAGTTAGATACGCAGTATTTT
CASSPKLDTQYF
>TRBJ2-7|many|TRBV27|TRBD2
TGTGCCAGCAGTACCTATCTAGCGGGAGACTCCTACGAGCAGTACTTC
CASSTYLAGDSYEQYF
>TRBJ2-3|many|TRBV30|NA
TGTGCCTGGAGTGCGGGCACAGATACGCAGTATTTT
CAWSAGTDTQYF
>TRBJ1-5|many|TRBV20-1|NA
TGCAGTGCTAGGAACAGGGAGTATCAGCCCCAGCATTTT
CSARNREYQPQHF
>TRBJ2-7|many|TRBV28|NA
TGTGCCAGCAGCTTAGAGAGCGAGCAGTACTTC
CASSLESEQYF
>TRBJ2-7|few|TRBV27|NA
TGTGCCAGTCCGTTCAAGAGGGTCTCCTACGAGCAGTACTTC
CASPFKRVSYEQYF
>TRBJ2-3|many|TRBV2|TRBD2
TGTGCCAGCAGTAGTCCTCCCGTAGCGGGAGGCGGGGCAGATACGCAGTATTTT
CASSSPPVAGGGADTQYF
>TRBJ1-5|many|TRBV6-6|NA
TGTGCCAGCAGTTACGGGCGCAATAGCAATCAGCCCCAGCATTTT
CASSYGRNSNQPQHF
>TRBJ1-5|few|TRBV2|TRBD1
TGTGCCAGCAGCCCGGACAGGGGGCTTAATCAGCCCCAGCATTTT
CASSPDRGLNQPQHF
>TRBJ1-6|NA|TRBV11-2|TRBD1
TGTGCCAGCAGCTTAGCCCCGGGACAGAATTCACCCCTCCACTTT
CASSLAPGQNSPLHF
>TRBJ2-2|NA|TRBV7-6|TRBD1
TGTGCCAGCAGCCCCGGACAGGGGAGGACCGGGGAGCTGTTTTTT
CASSPGQGRTGELFF
>TRBJ2-7|NA|TRBV6-1|NA
TGTGCCAGCAGGGCGCCGGACGGGAGCTCCTACGAGCAGTACTTC
CASRAPDGSSYEQYF
>TRBJ2-5|many|TRBV20-1|NA
TGCAGTGCTCGGGGGAGTAGCACCCAAGAGACCCAGTACTTC
CSARGSSTQETQYF
>TRBJ2-7|many|TRBV12-3/TRBV12-4|NA
TGTGCCAGCAGTCTCCCGAGTGGACCCTACGAGCAGTACTTC
CASSLPSGPYEQYF